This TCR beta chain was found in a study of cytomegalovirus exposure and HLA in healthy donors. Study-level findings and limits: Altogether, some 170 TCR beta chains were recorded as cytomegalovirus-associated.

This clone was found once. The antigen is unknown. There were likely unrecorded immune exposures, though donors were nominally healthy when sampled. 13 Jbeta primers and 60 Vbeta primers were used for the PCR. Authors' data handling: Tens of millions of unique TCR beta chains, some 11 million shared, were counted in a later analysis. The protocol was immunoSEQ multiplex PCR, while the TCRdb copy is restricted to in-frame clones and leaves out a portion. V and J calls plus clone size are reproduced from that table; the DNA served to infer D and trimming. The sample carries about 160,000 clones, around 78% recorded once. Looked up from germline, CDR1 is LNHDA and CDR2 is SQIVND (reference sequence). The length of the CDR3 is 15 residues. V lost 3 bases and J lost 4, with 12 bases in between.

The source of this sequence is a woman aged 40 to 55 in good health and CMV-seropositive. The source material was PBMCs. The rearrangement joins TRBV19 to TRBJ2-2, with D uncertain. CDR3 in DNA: TGTGCCAGTAGTATGACCCTGGCAGGCACCGGGGAGCTGTTTTTT. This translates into CASSMTLAGTGELFF. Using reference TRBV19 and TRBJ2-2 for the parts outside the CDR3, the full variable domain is DGGITQSPKYLFRKEGQNVTLSCEQNLNHDAMYWYRQDPGQGLRLIYYSQIVNDFQKGDIAEGYSVSREKKESFPLTVTSAQKNPTAFYLCASSMTLAGTGELFFGEGSRLTVL.